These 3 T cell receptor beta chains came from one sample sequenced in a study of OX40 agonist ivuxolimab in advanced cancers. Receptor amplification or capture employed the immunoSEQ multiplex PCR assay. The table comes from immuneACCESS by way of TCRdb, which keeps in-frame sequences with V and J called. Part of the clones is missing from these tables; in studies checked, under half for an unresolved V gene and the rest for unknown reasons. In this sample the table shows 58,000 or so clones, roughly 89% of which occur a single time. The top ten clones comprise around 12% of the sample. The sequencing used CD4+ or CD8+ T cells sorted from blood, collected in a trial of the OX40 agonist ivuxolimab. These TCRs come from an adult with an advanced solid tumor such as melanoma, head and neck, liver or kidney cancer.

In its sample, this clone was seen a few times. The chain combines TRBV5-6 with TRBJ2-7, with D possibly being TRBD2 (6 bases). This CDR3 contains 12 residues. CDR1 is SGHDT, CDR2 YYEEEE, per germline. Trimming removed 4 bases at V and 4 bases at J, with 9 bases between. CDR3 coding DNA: TGTGCCAGCAGCGCGGGACCGTACGAGCAGTACTTC. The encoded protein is CASSAGPYEQYF.

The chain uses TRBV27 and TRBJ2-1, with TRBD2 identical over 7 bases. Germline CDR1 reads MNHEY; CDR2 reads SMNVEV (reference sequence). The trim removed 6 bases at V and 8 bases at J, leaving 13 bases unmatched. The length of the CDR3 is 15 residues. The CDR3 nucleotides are TGTGCCAGCAGGGTTGGGGGGAGGGCCGGATATGAGCAGTTCTTC. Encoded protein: CASRVGGRAGYEQFF.

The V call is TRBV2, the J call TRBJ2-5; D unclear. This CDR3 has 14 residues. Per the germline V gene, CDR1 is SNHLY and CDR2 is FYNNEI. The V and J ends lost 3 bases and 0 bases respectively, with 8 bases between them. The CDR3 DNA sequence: TGTGCCAGCAGTGACACAGCGTACCAAGAGACCCAGTACTTC. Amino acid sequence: CASSDTAYQETQYF.